This T cell receptor (beta chain) came from a study of T cell clusters in autoimmune cytopenias (dated by TCRdb to the late 2010s). About the investigation overall: A median TRB sequencing depth of 50,000 to 65,000 reads per sample was reached, and a median of roughly 2,500 distinct TRB clonotypes per sample was obtained. TRB and IGH repertoires from peripheral blood were sequenced in autoimmune cytopenia patients at active disease and during treatment follow-up, with healthy, CLL and autoimmune hepatitis controls included alongside. The goal of the study was to find out whether patients with autoimmune cytopenia have a disease-specific immune repertoire signature that could be used as a blood-based biomarker. The research as a whole found: Compared with active autoimmune hepatitis patients, healthy donors had almost three times as many exclusive TRB clusters, a finding consistent with an autoimmunity-wide signature. The T cell clusters were defined only in silico, and the functional role of the clusters still needed to be validated experimentally. GLIPH results suggested that primary autoimmune cytopenia patients were missing physiological T cell clusters, with 51 clusters found only in healthy donors compared with fewer than 20 found only in patients. In the comparison of secondary cytopenia with CLL, the cluster-lack signature was not observed, apparently because the dominant lymphoma-associated repertoire masked the signature. TRB repertoire shifts, with less even repertoires in secondary cytopenia and CLL, mostly reflected lymphoma bias rather than autoimmunity.

Notes on this clonotype: What antigen it recognizes has not been identified.

The cysteine opens and the phenylalanine closes a CDR3 of 12 amino acids. DNA for this receptor is not on file. CDR1 and CDR2 were assigned from the germline V gene as KGHDR and SFDVKD. Each sample's TRB amplification started from about 250 ng of peripheral blood genomic DNA, which corresponds to 38,000 or so genome equivalents. TRB rearrangements were amplified by multiplex PCR using a touch-down protocol with TRB-A and TRB-B primer pools mixed in one tube. Two consecutive PCR reactions with Phusion HS II polymerase added Illumina adapters and sample indices to the amplicons. The amplicons were purified from gel with the NucleoSpin Gel and PCR Clean-up kit, after which the amplicons were quantified by Qubit and checked for quality on an Agilent 2100 Bioanalyzer. Sequencing of the libraries was done on an Illumina MiSeq with paired-end, single-indexed, 600-cycle runs. The authors' analysis ran thus. MiXCR version 2.1.12 with the default MiXCR reference library was used to align and assemble TRB reads. A clone was defined by each unique CDR3 nucleotide sequence, and analysis was restricted to productive sequences with at least two reads. Alpha-parameterized diversity profiles (alpha 0 to 5), including the Shannon (alpha 1) and Simpson (alpha 2) indices, were computed with an R script to assess repertoire diversity. Combinatorial TRB VJ usage was computed with the tcR package and compared between cohorts by principal component analysis with ade4. Using GLIPH, TCRbeta CDR3s were clustered on pairs of cohorts matched for age and read depth, and a Wilcoxon test was used to compare cluster frequencies. TCRdb reprocessed the sequencing reads and holds a single record per CDR3 protein sequence, with no DNA. What appears here as the V and J calls and clone size reflects TCRdb's work, not the paper's. The sample's table lists a count of over 2,000 distinct CDR3 sequences. The ten largest account for almost 30% of the sample.

The source of this sequence is a human donor with an autoimmune cytopenia or autoimmune hepatitis (not recorded which). The chain uses TRBV24-1 and TRBJ2-2. Sequencing was performed on peripheral blood. The CDR3 is CATSDLSGELFF.